Listed here is a single T cell receptor (beta chain). Sequencing used immunoSEQ multiplex PCR; TCRdb keeps in-frame clones, though not all of them. The sample contains 150,000 to 200,000 clones, 65% to 80% of which appear only once. This record belongs to a study of blood T cell repertoires in COVID-19. Germline loops: CDR1 MNHNY, CDR2 SVGAGI (reference sequence). Trimming shortened V by 6 bases and J by 5 bases, and 10 bases separated the two germline ends. This CDR3 is 13 amino acids long. The chain joins TRBV6-6 to TRBJ2-2; D not certain. Sequencing used PBMCs or T cells enriched from blood (not recorded which). This receptor was obtained from a woman between 45 and 60 years old with acute COVID-19. CDR3 bases: TGTGCCAGCAGCCCCGGGTGGACCGGGGAGCTGTTTTTT. Amino acid sequence: CASSPGWTGELFF.